The TCR beta chain under discussion was sequenced for a study of spatial heterogeneity in lung cancer. Study as a whole: Follow-up PBMC specimens underwent sequencing when available; their median timing was about 2 years after resection. Among detected sequences, beta-chain ones consistently exceeded alpha-chain ones in number.

Time point defined: blood at routine non-recurrence follow-up after resection. Unsorted whole RNA of tumor, nontumor lung or frozen PBMC was sequenced. TCRdb ran MiXCR on the 5' RACE reads and lists one entry per CDR3 protein. The top ten hold over 15% of the sample, which has around 110,000 distinct CDR3 sequences, 12% seen once. V lost 0 bases and J lost 7, with 13 bases in between. The CDR3 consists of 15 residues. Germline CDR1 is SGHTA and CDR2 is FQGNSA. The clonotype was recovered from a male donor with early-stage non-small cell lung cancer. Sequenced here: PBMCs, sampled at follow-up. V gene TRBV7-2 combines with J gene TRBJ1-5; D is uncertain. CDR3 protein: CASSLARGAGQPQHF. CDR3 DNA sequence: TGTGCCAGCAGCTTAGCAAGAGGTGCAGGCCAGCCCCAGCATTTT. Combining the CDR3 with reference TRBV7-2 and TRBJ1-5 gives the whole variable domain GAGVSQSPSNKVTEKGKDVELRCDPISGHTALYWYRQSLGQGLEFLIYFQGNSAPDKSGLPSDRFSAERTGGSVSTLTIQRTQQEDSAVYLCASSLARGAGQPQHFGDGTRLSIL.